The sequence of this T cell receptor beta chain was determined in a study of post-analysis software for immune sequencing data. Looking at the study overall: Disease trajectories encompassed relapsing-remitting, secondary progressive and progressive-relapsing multiple sclerosis. Study-wide results and caveats: Among four to six TRBV segments more frequent in patients than controls were TRBV5-6, TRBV5-1 and TRBV20-1.

Trimming left V 2 bases short and J 0 bases short, with 7 bases between. The CDR3 totals 13 residues. Germline assignment: CDR1 SQVTM and CDR2 ANQGSEA. Carried by the TCR beta cDNA libraries were unique molecular identifiers. MiXCR, applied by TCRdb to the PCR reads, yields one record per CDR3 protein. The sample records 160,000 or so distinct CDR3 sequences, 35% to 40% being singletons. With respect to this clonotype: The antigen remains unidentified.

The sequence derives from a girl aged 5 to 17 with multiple sclerosis. The sequences come from blood, collected after autologous hematopoietic stem cell transplantation. The rearrangement links TRBV29-1 to TRBJ1-1; the D gene is possibly TRBD1 (6 bases). The CDR3 sequence: CSVERGMNTEAFF. The CDR3 DNA reads as TGCAGCGTTGAAAGGGGGATGAACACTGAAGCTTTCTTT.